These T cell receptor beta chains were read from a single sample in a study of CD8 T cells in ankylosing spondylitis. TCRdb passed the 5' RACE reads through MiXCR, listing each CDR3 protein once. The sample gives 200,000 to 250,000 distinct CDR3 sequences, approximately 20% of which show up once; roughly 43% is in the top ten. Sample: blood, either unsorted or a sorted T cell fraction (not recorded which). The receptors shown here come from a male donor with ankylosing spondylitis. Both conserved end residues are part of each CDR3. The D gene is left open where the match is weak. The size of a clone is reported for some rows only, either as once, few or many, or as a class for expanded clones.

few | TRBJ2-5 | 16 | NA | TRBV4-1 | CASSQEDSRPRETQYF | TGCGCCAGCAGCCAAGAGGACTCGCGTCCCCGGGAGACCCAGTACTTC
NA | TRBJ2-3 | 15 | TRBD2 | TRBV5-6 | CASSRGLAWPDTQYF | TGTGCCAGCAGCAGAGGACTAGCGTGGCCTGATACGCAGTATTTT
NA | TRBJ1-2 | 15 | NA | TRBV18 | CASSPPSPLGDGYTF | TGTGCCAGCTCACCACCCTCCCCCTTAGGAGATGGCTACACCTTC
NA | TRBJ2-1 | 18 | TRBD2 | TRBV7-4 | CTCCFRVEGTSGYNEQFF | TGTACCTGCTGTTTTCGCGTCGAAGGGACTAGCGGATACAATGAGCAGTTCTTC
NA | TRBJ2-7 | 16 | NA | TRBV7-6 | CASSPSLGLDSYEQYF | TGTGCCAGCAGCCCCTCGCTCGGACTCGACTCCTACGAGCAGTACTTC
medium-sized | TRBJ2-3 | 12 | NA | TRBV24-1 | CATSDDGGSRYF | TGTGCCACCAGTGATGACGGGGGCTCACGGTATTTT
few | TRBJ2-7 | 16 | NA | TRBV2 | CASSEALAVFVRGQYF | TGTGCCAGCAGTGAAGCATTGGCAGTGTTCGTACGCGGGCAGTACTTC
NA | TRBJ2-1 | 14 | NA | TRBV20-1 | CSAREGRDFNEQFF | TGCAGTGCTAGAGAGGGCCGGGACTTCAATGAGCAGTTCTTC
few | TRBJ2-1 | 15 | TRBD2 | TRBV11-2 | CASTPGTSGPNEQFF | TGTGCCAGCACGCCGGGGACTAGCGGGCCTAATGAGCAGTTCTTC
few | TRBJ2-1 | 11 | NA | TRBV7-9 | CASSPYNEQFF | TGTGCCAGCAGCCCTTACAATGAGCAGTTCTTC
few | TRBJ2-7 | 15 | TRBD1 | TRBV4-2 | CASSPGTGMGYEQYF | TGTGCCAGCAGCCCGGGGACAGGGATGGGTTACGAGCAGTACTTC
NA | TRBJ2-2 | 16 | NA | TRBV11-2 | CASRSPGILNTGELFF | TGTGCCAGCAGGTCCCCCGGGATTTTGAACACCGGGGAGCTGTTTTTT
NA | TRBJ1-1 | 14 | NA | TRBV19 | CASSIGQLNTEAFF | TGTGCCAGTAGTATCGGGCAGTTGAACACTGAAGCTTTCTTT
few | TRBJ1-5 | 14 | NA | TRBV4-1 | CASSPLTGIQPQHF | TGCGCCAGCAGCCCCCTAACAGGGATTCAGCCCCAGCATTTT
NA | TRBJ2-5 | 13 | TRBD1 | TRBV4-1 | CASSQEQGQTQYF | TGCGCCAGCAGCCAAGAACAGGGGCAGACCCAGTACTTC
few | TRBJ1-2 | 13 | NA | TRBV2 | CASNPGLGFGYTF | TGTGCCAGCAACCCGGGACTTGGATTTGGCTACACCTTC
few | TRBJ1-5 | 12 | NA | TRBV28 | CASSFTDQPQHF | TGTGCCAGCAGTTTCACGGATCAGCCCCAGCATTTT
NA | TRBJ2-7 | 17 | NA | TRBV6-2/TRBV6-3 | CASSYEGWGPTSYEQYF | TGTGCCAGCAGTTATGAAGGATGGGGACCGACCTCCTACGAGCAGTACTTC
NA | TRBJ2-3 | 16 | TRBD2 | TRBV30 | CAWSPGLAGGADTQYF | TGTGCCTGGAGTCCCGGACTAGCGGGAGGGGCAGATACGCAGTATTTT
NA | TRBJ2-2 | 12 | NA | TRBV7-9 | CASTPETGELFF | TGTGCCAGCACCCCCGAGACCGGGGAGCTGTTTTTT
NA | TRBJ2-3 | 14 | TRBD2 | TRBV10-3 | CAISEWAGGDTQYF | TGTGCCATCAGTGAGTGGGCGGGAGGAGATACGCAGTATTTT
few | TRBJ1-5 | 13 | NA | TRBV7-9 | CASSPPGGEPQHF | TGTGCCAGCAGCCCACCGGGGGGGGAGCCCCAGCATTTT
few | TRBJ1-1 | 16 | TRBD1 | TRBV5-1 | CASSLGDRGVNTEAFF | TGCGCCAGCAGCTTGGGGGACAGGGGAGTGAACACTGAAGCTTTCTTT
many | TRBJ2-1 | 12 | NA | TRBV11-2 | CASTGLRNEQFF | TGTGCCAGTACCGGGTTGCGGAATGAGCAGTTCTTC
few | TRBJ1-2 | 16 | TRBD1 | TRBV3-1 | CASSHLSRGQRHGYTF | TGTGCCAGCAGCCACCTGTCCAGGGGGCAAAGACATGGCTACACCTTC
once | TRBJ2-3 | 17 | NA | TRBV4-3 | CASSQDRAGAPVDTQYF | TGCGCCAGCAGCCAAGATAGGGCCGGGGCGCCGGTGGATACGCAGTATTTT
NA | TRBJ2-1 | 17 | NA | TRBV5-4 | CASTPTDGRGIYNEQFF | TGTGCCAGCACCCCCACTGATGGCAGGGGAATCTACAATGAGCAGTTCTTC
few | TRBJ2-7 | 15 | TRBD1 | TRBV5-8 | CASSPTGFSSYEQYF | TGTGCCAGCAGCCCGACAGGGTTTAGCTCCTACGAGCAGTACTTC
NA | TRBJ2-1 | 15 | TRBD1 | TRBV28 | CASSPRAQGMNEQFF | TGTGCCAGCAGCCCTAGGGCACAGGGGATGAATGAGCAGTTCTTC
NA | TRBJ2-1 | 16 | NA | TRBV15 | CATSARRSSVYNEQFF | TGTGCCACCAGCGCAAGGCGGTCTAGCGTGTACAATGAGCAGTTCTTC
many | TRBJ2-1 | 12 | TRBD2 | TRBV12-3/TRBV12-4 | CASRLTGREQFF | TGTGCCAGCAGGTTAACCGGGAGGGAGCAGTTCTTC
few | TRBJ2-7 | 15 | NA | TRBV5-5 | CASSPDSSNSYEQYF | TGTGCCAGCAGCCCGGACAGTTCAAACTCCTACGAGCAGTACTTC
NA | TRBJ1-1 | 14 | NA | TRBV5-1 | CASSEWGENTEAFF | TGCGCCAGCAGCGAATGGGGGGAGAACACTGAAGCTTTCTTT
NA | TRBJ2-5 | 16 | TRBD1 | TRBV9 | CASSALGDPGGETQYF | TGTGCCAGCAGTGCTTTGGGGGACCCAGGGGGAGAGACCCAGTACTTC
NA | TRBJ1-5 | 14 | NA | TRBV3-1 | CASSQGTLNQPQHF | TGTGCCAGCAGCCAGGGGACGCTAAATCAGCCCCAGCATTTT
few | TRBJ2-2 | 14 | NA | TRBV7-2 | CASSSHGGSGELFF | TGTGCCAGCAGCTCCCACGGAGGGTCCGGGGAGCTGTTTTTT
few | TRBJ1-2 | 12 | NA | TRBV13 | CASSLGPGGYTF | TGTGCCAGCAGCTTAGGCCCAGGAGGCTACACCTTC
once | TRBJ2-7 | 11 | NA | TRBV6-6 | CASSAAGEQYF | TGTGCCAGCAGCGCTGCCGGGGAGCAGTACTTC
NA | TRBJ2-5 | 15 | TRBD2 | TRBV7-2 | CASSLGVAGYETQYF | TGTGCCAGCAGCTTAGGGGTAGCGGGGTATGAGACCCAGTACTTC
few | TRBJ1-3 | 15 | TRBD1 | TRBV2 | CASSEGTASGNTIYF | TGTGCCAGCAGTGAGGGGACAGCCTCTGGAAACACCATATATTTT
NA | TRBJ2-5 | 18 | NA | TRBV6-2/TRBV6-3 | CASSYPTTGQGPQETQYF | TGTGCCAGCAGTTACCCGACAACCGGCCAGGGCCCTCAAGAGACCCAGTACTTC
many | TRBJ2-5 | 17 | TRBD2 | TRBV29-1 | CSVEVLAGGPIQETQYF | TGCAGCGTTGAAGTGCTAGCGGGAGGGCCTATCCAAGAGACCCAGTACTTC
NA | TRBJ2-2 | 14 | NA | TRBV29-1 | CSVFLATNTGELFF | TGCAGCGTTTTCCTAGCGACGAACACCGGGGAGCTGTTTTTT
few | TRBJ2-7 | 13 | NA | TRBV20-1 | CSASDDSSYEQYF | TGCAGTGCTAGTGACGACAGCTCCTACGAGCAGTACTTC
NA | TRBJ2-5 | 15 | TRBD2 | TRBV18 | CASSPVAGTQETQYF | TGTGCCAGCTCACCAGTAGCGGGGACCCAAGAGACCCAGTACTTC
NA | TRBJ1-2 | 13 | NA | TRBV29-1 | CSGAGVRAYGYTF | TGCAGCGGAGCAGGGGTGAGGGCCTATGGCTACACCTTC
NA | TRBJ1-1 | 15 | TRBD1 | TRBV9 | CASSVEGTGGTEAFF | TGTGCCAGCAGCGTAGAAGGGACAGGAGGAACTGAAGCTTTCTTT
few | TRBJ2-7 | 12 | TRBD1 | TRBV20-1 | CSAPGGGYEQYF | TGCAGTGCTCCAGGGGGCGGGTACGAGCAGTACTTC
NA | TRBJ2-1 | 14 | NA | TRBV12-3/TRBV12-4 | CASSYERSYNEQFF | TGTGCCAGCAGTTACGAGCGCTCCTACAATGAGCAGTTCTTC
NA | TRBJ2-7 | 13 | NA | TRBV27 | CASSLSGGHEQYF | TGTGCCAGCAGTTTATCCGGTGGGCACGAGCAGTACTTC
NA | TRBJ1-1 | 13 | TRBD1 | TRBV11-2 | CASRPGTGGKAFF | TGTGCCAGCAGGCCGGGGACAGGCGGTAAAGCTTTCTTT
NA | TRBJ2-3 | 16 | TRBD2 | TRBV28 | CASAVGAGGGTDTQYF | TGTGCCTCAGCAGTAGGAGCGGGGGGGGGCACAGATACGCAGTATTTT
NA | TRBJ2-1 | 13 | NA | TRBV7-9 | CASSPVVRNEQFF | TGTGCCAGCAGCCCCGTTGTGAGAAATGAGCAGTTCTTC
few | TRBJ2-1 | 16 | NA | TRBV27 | CASSGVLEPYNNEQFF | TGTGCCAGCAGTGGGGTATTGGAGCCTTACAACAATGAGCAGTTCTTC
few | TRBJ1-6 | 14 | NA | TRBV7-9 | CASSFRVEDSPLHF | TGTGCCAGCAGCTTCAGGGTAGAGGATTCACCCCTCCACTTT